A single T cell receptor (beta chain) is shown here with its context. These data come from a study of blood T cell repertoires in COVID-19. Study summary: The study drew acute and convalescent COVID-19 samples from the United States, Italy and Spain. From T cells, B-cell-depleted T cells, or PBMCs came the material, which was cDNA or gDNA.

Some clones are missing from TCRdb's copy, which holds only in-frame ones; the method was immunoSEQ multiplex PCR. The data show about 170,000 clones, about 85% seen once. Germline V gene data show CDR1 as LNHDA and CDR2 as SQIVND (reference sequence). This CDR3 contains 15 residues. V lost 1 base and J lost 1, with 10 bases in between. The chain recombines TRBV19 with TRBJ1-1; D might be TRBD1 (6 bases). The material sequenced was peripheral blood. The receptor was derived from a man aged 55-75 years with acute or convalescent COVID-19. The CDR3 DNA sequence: TGTGCCAGTAGTATAGTCCCGGGACAGAACACTGAAGCTTTCTTT. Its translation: CASSIVPGQNTEAFF.